These 23 T cell receptor beta chains share one sample of origin, sequenced in a study of blood T cell repertoires in COVID-19. Using immunoSEQ multiplex PCR, the repertoire was profiled, and TCRdb retains in-frame clones only, with some absent. Of tens of thousands of clones in the sample, roughly nine tenths were seen once. Specimen: peripheral blood. These receptors came from a man in his sixties with active COVID-19.

Only a few counts were recorded for this clone. This sequence joins TRBV14 and TRBJ1-6; D gene uncertain. V gave up 2 bases and J gave up 5 bases, with 7 bases separating them. Germline V gives CDR1 SGHDN, CDR2 FVKESK. The CDR3 spans 14 residues. The chain's CDR3 is CASSQIRDNSPLHF. For the CDR3, the DNA is TGTGCCAGCAGCCAAATCCGGGATAATTCACCCCTCCACTTT.

The chain links TRBV7-3 to TRBJ2-3; 7 bases are shared with TRBD2. Looked up from germline, CDR1 is SGHTA and CDR2 is FQGTGA. The length of the CDR3 is 14 residues. With V trimmed by 1 base and J by 6 bases, 4 bases remained unmatched. The CDR3 nucleotides read TGTGCCAGCAGCTTAAGTGGGGGGGTGGATACGCAGTATTTT. Translation gives CASSLSGGVDTQYF.

J is TRBJ2-1 and V is TRBV2; TRBD1 is a possible D gene (5 bases). Trimming took 8 bases from V and 9 from J, leaving 11 bases between them. CDR1 and CDR2 (germline): SNHLY, FYNNEI. The CDR3 consists of 11 residues. Written as DNA, the CDR3 is TGTGCCAGCCTTGCAGGGATTGAGCAGTTCTTC. Translated, it gives CASLAGIEQFF.

The chain has TRBV28 and TRBJ1-2; 10 nucleotides align to TRBD1. V lost 6 bases to trimming and J lost 5 bases; unmatched junction nucleotides: 3. The germline CDR1 and CDR2 sequences are MDHEN and SYDVKM. This CDR3 region has 13 residues. The CDR3 nucleotides read TGTGCCAGCAGACCGGGACAGGGGTATGGCTACACCTTC. It specifies CASRPGQGYGYTF.

The J gene is TRBJ2-1, the V gene TRBV2, with 7 bases aligning to TRBD2. Trimming at V came to 5 bases and at J to 7 bases, leaving 5 bases not matched to a gene. Germline CDR1 reads SNHLY; CDR2 reads FYNNEI. This CDR3 comprises 13 residues. The CDR3 nucleotides are TGTGCCAGCAGTCGGGACGGGGGGAATGAGCAGTTCTTC. Amino acids: CASSRDGGNEQFF.

This clone was found once. V usage is TRBV4-3 and J usage is TRBJ1-2; no clear D gene. Trimming pared 2 bases from V and 0 bases from J, leaving 16 bases between. This CDR3 is 17 amino acids long. Germline V gene lookup returns CDR1 LGHNA and CDR2 YSLEER. The CDR3 DNA sequence: TGCGCCAGCAGCCAAAGCATTTGGGCAGCACCTAACTATGGCTACACCTTC. Amino acid sequence: CASSQSIWAAPNYGYTF.

This chain connects TRBV5-8 to TRBJ2-3; possibly TRBD2 for D (6 bases). The germline V and J ends were trimmed by 0 bases and 5 bases, with 19 bases remaining between them. CDR1 and CDR2 (germline): SGHTS, YDEGEE. The CDR3 sequence is 17 residues long. The CDR3 here is CASSLVAGRLFGDTQYF. CDR3 nucleotide sequence: TGTGCCAGCAGCTTGGTTGCGGGGAGGCTTTTTGGAGATACGCAGTATTTT.

This chain uses TRBV21-1 with TRBJ1-2; TRBD1 reflects the table's D call only, with no check against the DNA. TRBV21-1 is labeled a pseudogene. This CDR3 spans 13 amino acids. The CDR3 loop is CASSSTRGLGYTF. The CDR3 DNA reads TGTGCCAGCAGCTCAACCAGGGGGTTGGGCTACACCTTC.

This clone was found once. The chain recombines TRBV3-1 (or the pseudogene TRBV3-2) with TRBJ1-3; no clear D gene. CDR3 length: 16 residues. Trimming left V 1 base short and J 2 bases short, with 12 bases between. Germline V lookup: CDR1 LGHDT, CDR2 YNNKEL (reference sequence). The CDR3 coding sequence is TGTGCCAGCAGCCAAGTGGTCGGAGGAACTGGAAACACCATATATTTT. Protein sequence: CASSQVVGGTGNTIYF.

The chain has TRBV5-8 and TRBJ1-4; 9 bases agree with TRBD1. CDR1 SGHTS and CDR2 YDEGEE come from the germline V gene. The junction had 6 bases not matched to a gene; V was cut back by 4 bases and J by 8 bases. This CDR3 comprises 14 residues. The CDR3 region is CASSKGQGQEKLFF. CDR3 DNA sequence: TGTGCCAGCAGCAAGGGACAGGGCCAAGAAAAACTGTTTTTT.

V usage is TRBV6-5 and J usage is TRBJ2-4; D may be TRBD2 (6 bases). Germline CDR1 and CDR2: MNHEY and SVGAGI. V was shortened by 8 bases and J by 7 bases, with 21 bases between the two germline ends. CDR3 length: 15 amino acids. The CDR3 sequence: CASRPSANRGNIQYF. CDR3 bases: TGTGCCAGCCGGCCTAGCGCCAACCGAGGGAACATTCAGTACTTC.

This chain joins TRBV6-2 or TRBV6-3 and TRBJ1-6; 9 nucleotides agree with TRBD1. V lost 5 bases, J lost 11 bases, and 7 bases stayed unmatched. This CDR3 contains 14 residues. From germline, CDR1 is MNHEY and CDR2 SVGEGT. CDR3 DNA: TGTGCCAGCAGTCAACAGGGGGCAGGGGCACCCCTCCACTTT. This translates into CASSQQGAGAPLHF.

V is TRBV9 and J is TRBJ2-3, with 15 bases that match TRBD2. The V gene end was trimmed by 3 bases and the J gene end by 3 bases; junction bases not matched to a gene: 2. CDR1 is SGDLS, CDR2 YYNGEE, per germline. The CDR3 consists of 16 residues. Here the CDR3 DNA reads TGTGCCAGCAGCGAAGGGACTAGCGGGAGGACAGATACGCAGTATTTT. Translated: CASSEGTSGRTDTQYF.

V is TRBV10-3 and J is TRBJ2-1, with 10 nucleotides matching TRBD2. The trim removed 4 bases at V and 5 bases at J, leaving 2 bases unmatched. Germline assignment: CDR1 ENHRY and CDR2 SYGVKD. The CDR3 loop spans 14 amino acids. The CDR3 spells CAISGSGRDNEQFF. In nucleotides, the CDR3 is TGTGCCATCAGTGGAAGCGGGAGGGACAATGAGCAGTTCTTC.

The chain links TRBV5-1 to TRBJ2-2; 7 bases match TRBD1. Germline V gene data show CDR1 as SGHRS and CDR2 as YFSETQ. The CDR3 has 17 residues. After removal of 4 bases from V and 7 bases from J, the junction contained 16 bases not matched to a gene. Here the CDR3 reads CASSIGQDLFSGGELFF. In DNA form, the CDR3 reads TGCGCCAGCAGCATAGGACAGGATCTTTTTAGTGGCGGGGAGCTGTTTTTT.

The V gene is TRBV7-9, the J gene TRBJ2-3; a possible D gene is TRBD2 (6 bases). The CDR3 is 15 residues long. The V end was cut by 4 bases, the J end by 0 bases, with 11 bases between. Germline CDR1 SEHNR, CDR2 FQNEAQ (reference sequence). In DNA form, the CDR3 reads TGTGCCAGCAGCTCGGGACTGGGAAGCACAGATACGCAGTATTTT. Encoded protein: CASSSGLGSTDTQYF. Based on the CDR3 plus reference TRBV7-9 and TRBJ2-3, the full variable domain is DTGVSQNPRHKITKRGQNVTFRCDPISEHNRLYWYRQTLGQGPEFLTYFQNEAQLEKSRLLSDRFSAERPKGSFSTLEIQRTEQGDSAMYLCASSSGLGSTDTQYFGPGTRLTVL.

The chain employs TRBV7-2 and TRBJ2-4; 13 bases are a match to TRBD2. This CDR3 region has 17 residues. J was trimmed by 6 bases and V by 4 bases; bases with no gene match: 9. Germline V CDR1 and CDR2: SGHTA, FQGNSA. The CDR3 loop is CASSSSLLAGGGNIQYF. CDR3 DNA: TGTGCCAGCAGCTCATCGTTACTAGCGGGAGGGGGAAACATTCAGTACTTC.

The CDR3, as DNA: TGTGCCAGCAGCCCACGACTAGCGGGAGTTGGGGAGCAGTACTTC. It is translated as CASSPRLAGVGEQYF. J is TRBJ2-7 and V is TRBV13, with 12 bases that match TRBD2. J lost 7 bases, V lost 5 bases, and 9 bases had no gene match. The CDR3 is 15 amino acids. CDR1 is PRHDT and CDR2 is FYEKMQ in the germline V gene (reference sequence).

CDR3 residues: CASSSGTSGRALGETQYF. The CDR3 DNA reads as TGTGCCAGCAGCTCCGGGACTAGCGGGAGGGCCCTCGGGGAGACCCAGTACTTC. The chain uses TRBV7-3 and TRBJ2-5; 16 positions agree with TRBD2. V was clipped by 4 bases and J by 5 bases; unmatched bases: 10. The CDR3 loop spans 18 amino acids. CDR1 is SGHTA and CDR2 is FQGTGA in the germline V gene.

V gene TRBV7-7 combines with J gene TRBJ1-6; 8 bases are a match to TRBD1. Germline CDR1 SSHAT, CDR2 FNYEAQ (reference sequence). Losses at the gene ends were 5 bases for V and 7 bases for J; bases not matched to a gene: 7. The length of the CDR3 is 15 residues. This CDR3 reads CASSQGTGPNSPLHF. Here the CDR3 DNA reads TGTGCCAGCAGCCAAGGGACAGGCCCCAATTCACCCCTCCACTTT. Based on the CDR3 plus reference TRBV7-7 and TRBJ1-6, the full variable domain is GAGVSQSPRYKVTKRGQDVTLRCDPISSHATLYWYQQALGQGPEFLTYFNYEAQPDKSGLPSDRFSAERPEGSISTLTIQRTEQRDSAMYRCASSQGTGPNSPLHFGNGTRLTVT.

The chain combines TRBV6-1 with TRBJ1-5; 7 bases line up with TRBD1. Germline CDR1 reads MNHNS; CDR2 reads SASEGT. J was trimmed by 2 bases and V by 3 bases; bases with no gene match: 7. CDR3 length: 16 amino acids. In DNA, the CDR3 is TGTGCCAGCAGTGAGACAGGGCGGAAAGGCAATCAGCCCCAGCATTTT. As protein: CASSETGRKGNQPQHF.

V and J are TRBV5-8 and TRBJ2-4; 7 bases are a match to TRBD1. This CDR3 contains 16 residues. In germline, CDR1 is SGHTS, CDR2 YDEGEE. J lost 2 bases, V lost 4 bases, and 9 bases had no gene match. The DNA for the CDR3 is TGTGCCAGCAGCACGGGACAGCTACTGTCCAAAAACATTCAGTACTTC. This codes for CASSTGQLLSKNIQYF.

The rearrangement uses TRBV19 and TRBJ2-7; 11 bases align to TRBD2. CDR3 size: 16 residues. Germline V lookup: CDR1 LNHDA, CDR2 SQIVND (reference sequence). V shed 5 bases, J shed 8 bases, and the junction held 14 bases outside the gene matches. The CDR3 loop reads CASSSQRLAGRPKQYF. CDR3 bases: TGTGCCAGTAGTTCCCAAAGACTAGCGGGAAGACCCAAGCAGTACTTC.